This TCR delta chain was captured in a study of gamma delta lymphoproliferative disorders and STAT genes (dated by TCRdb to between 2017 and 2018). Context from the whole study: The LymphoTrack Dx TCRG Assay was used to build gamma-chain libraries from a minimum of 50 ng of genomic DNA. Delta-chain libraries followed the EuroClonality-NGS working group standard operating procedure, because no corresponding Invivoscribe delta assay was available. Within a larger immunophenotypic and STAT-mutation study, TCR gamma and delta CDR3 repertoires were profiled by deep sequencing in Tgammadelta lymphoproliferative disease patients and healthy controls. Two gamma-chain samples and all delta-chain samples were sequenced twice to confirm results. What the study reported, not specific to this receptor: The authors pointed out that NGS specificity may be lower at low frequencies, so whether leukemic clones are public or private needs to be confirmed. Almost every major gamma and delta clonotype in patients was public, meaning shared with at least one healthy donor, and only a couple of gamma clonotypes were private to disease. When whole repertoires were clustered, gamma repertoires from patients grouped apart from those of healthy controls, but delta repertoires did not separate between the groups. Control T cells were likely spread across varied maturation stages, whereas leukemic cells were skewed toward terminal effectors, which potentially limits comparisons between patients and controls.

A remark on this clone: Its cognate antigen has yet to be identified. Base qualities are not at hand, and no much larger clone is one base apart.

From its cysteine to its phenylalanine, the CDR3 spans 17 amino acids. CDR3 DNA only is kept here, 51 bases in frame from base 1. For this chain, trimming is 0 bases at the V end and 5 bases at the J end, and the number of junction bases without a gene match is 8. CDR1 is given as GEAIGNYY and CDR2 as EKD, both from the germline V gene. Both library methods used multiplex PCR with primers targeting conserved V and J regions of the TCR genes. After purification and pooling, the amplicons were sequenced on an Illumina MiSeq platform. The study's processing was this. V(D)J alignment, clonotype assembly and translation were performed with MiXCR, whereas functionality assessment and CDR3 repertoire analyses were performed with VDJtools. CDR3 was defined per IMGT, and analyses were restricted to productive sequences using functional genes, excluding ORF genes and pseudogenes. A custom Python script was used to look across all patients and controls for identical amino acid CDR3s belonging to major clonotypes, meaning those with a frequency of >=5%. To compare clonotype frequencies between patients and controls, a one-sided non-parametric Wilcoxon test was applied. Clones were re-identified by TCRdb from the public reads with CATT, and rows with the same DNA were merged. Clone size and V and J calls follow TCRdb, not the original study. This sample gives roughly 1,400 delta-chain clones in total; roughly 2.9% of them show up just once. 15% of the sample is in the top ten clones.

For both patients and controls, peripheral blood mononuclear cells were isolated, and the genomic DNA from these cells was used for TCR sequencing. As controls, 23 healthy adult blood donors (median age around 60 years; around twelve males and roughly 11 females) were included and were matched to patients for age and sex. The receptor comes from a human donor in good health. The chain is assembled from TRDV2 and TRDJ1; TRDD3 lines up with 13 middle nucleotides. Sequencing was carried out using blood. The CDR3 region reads CACDTLTGGYGGDKLIF. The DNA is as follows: TGTGCCTGTGACACCCTCACTGGGGGATACGGTGGGGATAAACTCATCTTT.